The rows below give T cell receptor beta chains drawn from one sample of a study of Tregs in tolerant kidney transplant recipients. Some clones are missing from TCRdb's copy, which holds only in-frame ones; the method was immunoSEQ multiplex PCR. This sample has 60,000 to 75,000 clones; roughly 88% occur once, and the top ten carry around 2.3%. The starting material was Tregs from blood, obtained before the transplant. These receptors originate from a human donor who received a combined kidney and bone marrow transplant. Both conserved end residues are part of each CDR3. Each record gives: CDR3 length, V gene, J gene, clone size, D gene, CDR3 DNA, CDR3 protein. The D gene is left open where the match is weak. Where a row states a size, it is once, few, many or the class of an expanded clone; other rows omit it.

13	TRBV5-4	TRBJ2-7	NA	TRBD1	TGTGCCAGCAGCTTTACAGGGGCCTACGAGCAGTACTTC	CASSFTGAYEQYF
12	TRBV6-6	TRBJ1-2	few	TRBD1	TGTGCCAGCAGTTACAGGGGGCATGGCTACACCTTC	CASSYRGHGYTF
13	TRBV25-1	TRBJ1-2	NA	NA	TGTGCCAGCAGTGGGGGAATAGTCTATGGCTACACCTTC	CASSGGIVYGYTF
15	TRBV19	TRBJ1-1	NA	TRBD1	TGTGCCAGTAGTTCCTGGACAGGTACGAGGTCTGAAGCTTTCTTT	CASSSWTGTRSEAFF
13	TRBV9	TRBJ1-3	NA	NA	TGTGCCAGCAGACCAGAAGGGGTGGACACCATATATTTT	CASRPEGVDTIYF
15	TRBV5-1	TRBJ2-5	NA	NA	TGCGCCAGCAGCTTGGCGGGGGCCATCCAAGAGACCCAGTACTTC	CASSLAGAIQETQYF
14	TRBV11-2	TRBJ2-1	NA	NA	TGTGCCAGCAGCTTAGCCCTCACTAGTTATGAGCAGTTCTTC	CASSLALTSYEQFF
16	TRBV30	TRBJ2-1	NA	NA	TGTGCCTGGAGTGTAAGTAGAGCGAGCTCCTACAATGAGCAGTTCTTC	CAWSVSRASSYNEQFF
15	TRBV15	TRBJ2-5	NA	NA	TGTGCCACCAGCAGAGATTTGGGGGGTCAAGAGACCCAGTACTTC	CATSRDLGGQETQYF
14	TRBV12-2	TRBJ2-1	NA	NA	TGTGCAAGTCGCTTCTGGGGGAGGGATAATGAGCAGTTCTTC	CASRFWGRDNEQFF
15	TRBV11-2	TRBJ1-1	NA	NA	TGTGCCAGCAGCCCCTCTGAACAGTGGAACACTGAAGCTTTCTTT	CASSPSEQWNTEAFF
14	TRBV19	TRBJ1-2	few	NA	TGTGCCAGTAGTATAGCCCACAGGGCGGGAGGCTACACCTTC	CASSIAHRAGGYTF
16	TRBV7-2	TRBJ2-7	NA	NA	TGTGCCAGCAGCGTTCGTGGGATGACAGACTCCTACGAGCAGTACTTC	CASSVRGMTDSYEQYF
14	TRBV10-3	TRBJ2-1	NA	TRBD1	TGTGCCATCGGCCCCGGTCGGCAGGGGGATGAGCAGTTCTTC	CAIGPGRQGDEQFF
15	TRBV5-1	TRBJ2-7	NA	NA	TGCGCCAGCAGCCCCCGCGGCAGCGGAACCTACGAGCAGTACTTC	CASSPRGSGTYEQYF
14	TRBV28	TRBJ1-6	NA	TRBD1	TGTGCCAGCAGTCTCCTCTCGAGGGACAGGCCCCTCCACTTT	CASSLLSRDRPLHF
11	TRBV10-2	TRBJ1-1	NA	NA	TGCGCCACCGGGTGGGAGACTGAAGCTTTCTTT	CATGWETEAFF
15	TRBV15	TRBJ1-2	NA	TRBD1	TGTGCCACCAGCAGAGACGGTCAGGGGGACTATGGCTACACCTTC	CATSRDGQGDYGYTF
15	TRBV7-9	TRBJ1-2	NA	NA	TGTGCCAGCAGCCCCACGCCATCGGGGGGAAATGGCTACACCTTC	CASSPTPSGGNGYTF
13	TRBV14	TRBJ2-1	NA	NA	TGTGCCAGCAGCCAATTCGGGTGGAATGAGCAGTTCTTC	CASSQFGWNEQFF
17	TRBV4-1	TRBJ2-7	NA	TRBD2	TGCGCCAGCAGCCAAGATGTTTTTGGGGGGGGTAAGGACGAGCAGTACTTC	CASSQDVFGGGKDEQYF
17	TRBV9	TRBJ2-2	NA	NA	TGTGCCAGCAGCGTTCAATTAAGGGCCCAGAACACCGGGGAGCTGTTTTTT	CASSVQLRAQNTGELFF
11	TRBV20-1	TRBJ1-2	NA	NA	TGCAGTGCTAGGGAGCCCTATGGCTACACCTTC	CSAREPYGYTF
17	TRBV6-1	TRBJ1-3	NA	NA	TGTGCCAGCAGTGAAGCGCTCGGCCTCCGCTCTGGAAACACCATATATTTT	CASSEALGLRSGNTIYF
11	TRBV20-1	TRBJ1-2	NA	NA	TGCAGCTATCATCGGGGTTATGGCTACACCTTC	CSYHRGYGYTF
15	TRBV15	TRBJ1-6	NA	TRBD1	TGTGCCACCAGCAGTCCCCGGGACAGGGCTTCACCCCTCCACTTT	CATSSPRDRASPLHF
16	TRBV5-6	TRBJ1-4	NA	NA	TGTGCCAGCAGCTTGGACGGAACTACAACTAATGAAAAACTGTTTTTT	CASSLDGTTTNEKLFF
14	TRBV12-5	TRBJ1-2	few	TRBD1	TGTGCTAGTGGTTTTGGGGACAGAAACTATGGCTACACCTTC	CASGFGDRNYGYTF
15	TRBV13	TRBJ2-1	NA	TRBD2	TGTGCCAGCAGCTTGGGACTAGCGGGGTACGATGAGCAGTTCTTC	CASSLGLAGYDEQFF
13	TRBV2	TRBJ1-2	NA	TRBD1	TGTGCCAGCAGTGGCCAGGGGGTTGATGGCTACACCTTC	CASSGQGVDGYTF
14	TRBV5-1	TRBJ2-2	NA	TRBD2	TGCGCCAGCAGCTTCACTAGCGGGTTCGGGGAGCTGTTTTTT	CASSFTSGFGELFF
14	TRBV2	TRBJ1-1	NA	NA	TGTGCCAGCAGTGACCAGGGCGCGTGGGATGAAGCTTTCTTT	CASSDQGAWDEAFF
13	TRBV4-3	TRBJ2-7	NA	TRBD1	TGCGCCAGCAGCGGGCGACAGGGCTACGAGCAGTACTTC	CASSGRQGYEQYF
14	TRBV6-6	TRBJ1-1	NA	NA	TGTGCCAGCAGTCCCCGGGCAGTTGACACTGAAGCTTTCTTT	CASSPRAVDTEAFF
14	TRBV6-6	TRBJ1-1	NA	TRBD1	TGTGCCAGCAGTTCAGGGGGGAGGAACACTGAAGCTTTCTTT	CASSSGGRNTEAFF
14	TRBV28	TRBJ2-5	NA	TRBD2	TGTGCCAGCAGTTTAGCGGGAGGGCAAGAGACCCAGTACTTC	CASSLAGGQETQYF
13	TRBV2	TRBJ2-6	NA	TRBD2	TGTGCCCTCGGGGGGGCTGGGGCCAACGTCCTGACTTTC	CALGGAGANVLTF
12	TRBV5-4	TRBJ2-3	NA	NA	TGTGCCAGCAGCGGGGGGAGGGATACGCAGTATTTT	CASSGGRDTQYF
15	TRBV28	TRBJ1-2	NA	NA	TGTGCCAGCACTCAGGCTCGGAAAGCTAACTATGGCTACACCTTC	CASTQARKANYGYTF
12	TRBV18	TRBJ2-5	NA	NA	TGTGCCAGCTCATTTGGGGAAGAGACCCAGTACTTC	CASSFGEETQYF
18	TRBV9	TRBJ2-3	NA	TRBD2	TGTGCCAGCAGTCCTCTTCAGGGTAGGGTAGCGGGGACAGATACGCAGTATTTT	CASSPLQGRVAGTDTQYF
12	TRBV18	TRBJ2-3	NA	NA	TGTGCCAGCTCTTATTACACAGATACGCAGTATTTT	CASSYYTDTQYF